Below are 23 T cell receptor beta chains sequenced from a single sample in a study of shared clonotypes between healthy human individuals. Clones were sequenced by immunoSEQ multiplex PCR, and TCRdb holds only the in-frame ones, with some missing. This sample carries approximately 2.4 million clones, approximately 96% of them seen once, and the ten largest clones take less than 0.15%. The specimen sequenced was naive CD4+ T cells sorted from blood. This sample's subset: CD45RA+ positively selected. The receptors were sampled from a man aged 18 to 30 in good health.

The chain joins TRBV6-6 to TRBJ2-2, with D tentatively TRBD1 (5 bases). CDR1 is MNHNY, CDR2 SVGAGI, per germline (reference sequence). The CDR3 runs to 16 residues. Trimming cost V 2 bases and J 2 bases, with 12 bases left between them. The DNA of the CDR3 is TGTGCCAGCAGTTACCGTTTAGGACAAAACACCGGGGAGCTGTTTTTT. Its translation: CASSYRLGQNTGELFF.

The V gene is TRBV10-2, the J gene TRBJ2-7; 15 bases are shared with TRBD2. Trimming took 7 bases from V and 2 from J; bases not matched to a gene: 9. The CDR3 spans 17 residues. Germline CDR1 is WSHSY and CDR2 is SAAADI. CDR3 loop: CASIDGGLAGGTYEQYF. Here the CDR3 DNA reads TGCGCCAGCATTGATGGGGGACTAGCGGGAGGAACCTACGAGCAGTACTTC.

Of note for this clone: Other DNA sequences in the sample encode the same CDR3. The chain's CDR3 is CASSLAGAAQETQYF. The CDR3 region has the DNA TGCGCCAGCAGCCTGGCGGGAGCGGCCCAAGAGACCCAGTACTTC. The chain links TRBV5-1 to TRBJ2-5, with 7 nucleotides matching TRBD2. Germline CDR1 is SGHRS and CDR2 is YFSETQ. The CDR3 has 15 amino acids. The trim removed 4 bases at V and 1 base at J, leaving 7 bases unmatched.

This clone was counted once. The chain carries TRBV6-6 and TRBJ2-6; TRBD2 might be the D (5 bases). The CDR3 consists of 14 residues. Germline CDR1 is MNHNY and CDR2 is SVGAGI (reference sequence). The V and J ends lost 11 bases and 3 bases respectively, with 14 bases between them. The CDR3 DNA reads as TGTGCCGCCTTAGATGGAGGTGGGGCCAACGTCCTGACTTTC. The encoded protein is CAALDGGGANVLTF.

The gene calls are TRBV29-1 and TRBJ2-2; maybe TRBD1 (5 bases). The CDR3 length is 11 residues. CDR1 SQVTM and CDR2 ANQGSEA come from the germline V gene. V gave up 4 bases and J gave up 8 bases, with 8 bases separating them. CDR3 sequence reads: CSVGGEGELFF. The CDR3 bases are TGCAGCGTTGGGGGCGAGGGGGAGCTGTTTTTT.

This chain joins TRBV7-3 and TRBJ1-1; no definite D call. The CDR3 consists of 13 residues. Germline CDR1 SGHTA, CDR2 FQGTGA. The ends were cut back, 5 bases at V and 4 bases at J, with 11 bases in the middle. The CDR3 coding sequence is TGTGCCAGCAGCCTCGGAGGTACCACTGAAGCTTTCTTT. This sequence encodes CASSLGGTTEAFF.

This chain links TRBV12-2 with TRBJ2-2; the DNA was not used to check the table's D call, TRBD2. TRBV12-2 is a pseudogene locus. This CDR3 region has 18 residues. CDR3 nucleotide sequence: TGTGCAAGTCGCTTAGCCCACAAGCGGGAGTTCAACACCGGGGAGCTGTTTTTT. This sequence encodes CASRLAHKREFNTGELFF.

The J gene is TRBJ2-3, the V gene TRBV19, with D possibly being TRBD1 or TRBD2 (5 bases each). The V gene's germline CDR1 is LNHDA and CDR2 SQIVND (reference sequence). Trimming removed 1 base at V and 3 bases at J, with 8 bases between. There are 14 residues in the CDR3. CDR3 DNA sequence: TGTGCCAGTAGTATAGGAGGGGCGACAGATACGCAGTATTTT. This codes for CASSIGGATDTQYF.

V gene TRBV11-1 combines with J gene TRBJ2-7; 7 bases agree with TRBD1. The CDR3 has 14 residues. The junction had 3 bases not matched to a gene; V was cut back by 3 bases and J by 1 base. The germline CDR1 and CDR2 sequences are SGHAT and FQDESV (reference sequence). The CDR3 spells CASSFGTASYEQYF. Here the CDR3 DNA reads TGTGCCAGCAGCTTCGGGACAGCATCCTACGAGCAGTACTTC. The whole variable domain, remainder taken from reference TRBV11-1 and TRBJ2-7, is EAEVAQSPRYKITEKSQAVAFWCDPISGHATLYWYRQILGQGPELLVQFQDESVVDDSQLPKDRFSAERLKGVDSTLKIQPAELGDSAMYLCASSFGTASYEQYFGPGTRLTVT.

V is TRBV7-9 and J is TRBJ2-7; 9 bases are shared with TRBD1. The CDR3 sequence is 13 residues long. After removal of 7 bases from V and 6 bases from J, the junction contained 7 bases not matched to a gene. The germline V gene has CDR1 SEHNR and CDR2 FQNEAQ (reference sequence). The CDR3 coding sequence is TGTGCCAGCAATTGGGGGACAGGGATCGAGCAGTACTTC. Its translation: CASNWGTGIEQYF.

This CDR3 is CASSSGLGADTQYF. In DNA form, the CDR3 reads TGTGCCAGCAGTTCGGGACTAGGGGCAGATACGCAGTATTTT. J is TRBJ2-3 and V is TRBV6-6, with 8 bases matching TRBD2. Per germline, CDR1 MNHNY and CDR2 SVGAGI (reference sequence). The V gene end was trimmed by 4 bases and the J gene end by 4 bases; junction bases not matched to a gene: 4. The CDR3 sequence is 14 residues long.

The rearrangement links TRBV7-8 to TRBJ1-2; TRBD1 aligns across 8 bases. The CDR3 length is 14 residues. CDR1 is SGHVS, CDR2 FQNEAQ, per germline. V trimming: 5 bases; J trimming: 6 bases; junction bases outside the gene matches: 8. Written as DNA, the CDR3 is TGTGCCAGCAGCCTAGTCAGGGGGCGGGATGGCTACACCTTC. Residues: CASSLVRGRDGYTF.

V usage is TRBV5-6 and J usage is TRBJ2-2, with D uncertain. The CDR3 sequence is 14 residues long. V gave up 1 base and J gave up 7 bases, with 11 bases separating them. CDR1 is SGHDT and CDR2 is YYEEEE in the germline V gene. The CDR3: CASSLLGLGGELFF. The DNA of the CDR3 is TGTGCCAGCAGCTTGCTAGGGCTGGGCGGGGAGCTGTTTTTT.

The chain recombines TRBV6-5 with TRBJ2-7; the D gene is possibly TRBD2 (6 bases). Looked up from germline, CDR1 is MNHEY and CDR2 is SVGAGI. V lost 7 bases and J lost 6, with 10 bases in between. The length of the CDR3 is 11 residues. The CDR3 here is CASTREVEQYF. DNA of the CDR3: TGTGCCAGCACTAGGGAGGTCGAGCAGTACTTC.

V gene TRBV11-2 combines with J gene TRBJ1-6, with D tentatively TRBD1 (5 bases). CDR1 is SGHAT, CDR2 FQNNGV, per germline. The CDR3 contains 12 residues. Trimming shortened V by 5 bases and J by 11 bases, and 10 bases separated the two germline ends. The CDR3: CASSRQLTPLHF. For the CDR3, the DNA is TGTGCCAGCAGCCGACAGCTAACACCCCTCCACTTT. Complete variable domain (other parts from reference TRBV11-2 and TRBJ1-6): EAGVAQSPRYKIIEKRQSVAFWCNPISGHATLYWYQQILGQGPKLLIQFQNNGVVDDSQLPKDRFSAERLKGVDSTLKIQPAKLEDSAVYLCASSRQLTPLHFGNGTRLTVT.

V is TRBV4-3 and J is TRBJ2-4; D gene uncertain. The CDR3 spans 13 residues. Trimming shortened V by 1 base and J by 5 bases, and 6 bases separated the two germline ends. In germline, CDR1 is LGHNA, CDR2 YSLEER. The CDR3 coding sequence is TGCGCCAGCAGCCAAGCTGGACAAAACATTCAGTACTTC. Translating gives CASSQAGQNIQYF.

The chain's CDR3 is CASSLTRRGESEKLFF. DNA for the CDR3: TGCGCCAGCAGCTTGACCCGACGGGGAGAAAGTGAAAAACTGTTTTTT. V usage is TRBV5-1 and J usage is TRBJ1-4; the D is unclear. V lost 1 base and J lost 7, with 17 bases in between. CDR1 is SGHRS, CDR2 YFSETQ, per germline. The CDR3 is 16 residues long.

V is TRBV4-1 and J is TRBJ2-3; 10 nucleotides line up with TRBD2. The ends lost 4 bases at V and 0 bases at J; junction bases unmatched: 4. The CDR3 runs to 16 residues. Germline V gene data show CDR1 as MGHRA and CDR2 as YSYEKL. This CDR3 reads CASSRTSGSSTDTQYF. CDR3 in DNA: TGCGCCAGCAGCCGGACTAGCGGTTCTAGCACAGATACGCAGTATTTT.

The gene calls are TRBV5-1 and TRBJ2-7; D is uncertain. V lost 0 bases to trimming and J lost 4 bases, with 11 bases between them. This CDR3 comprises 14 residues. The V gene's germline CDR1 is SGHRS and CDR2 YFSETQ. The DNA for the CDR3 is TGCGCCAGCAGCTTGGATGTATCGGAGTACGAGCAGTACTTC. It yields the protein CASSLDVSEYEQYF.

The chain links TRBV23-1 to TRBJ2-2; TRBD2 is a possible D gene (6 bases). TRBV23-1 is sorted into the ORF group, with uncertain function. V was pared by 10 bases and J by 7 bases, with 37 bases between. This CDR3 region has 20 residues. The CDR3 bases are TGCGCCAACTTTCCGCCGGGGTGTTTTTCGGCGGGATGGATGGACGGGGAGCTGTTTTTT. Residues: CANFPPGCFSAGWMDGELFF.

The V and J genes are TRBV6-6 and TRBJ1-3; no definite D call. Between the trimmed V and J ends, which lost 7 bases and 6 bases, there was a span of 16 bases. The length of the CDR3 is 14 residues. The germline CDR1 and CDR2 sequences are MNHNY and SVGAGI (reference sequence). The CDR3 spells CASIASGAENTIYF. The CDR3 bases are TGTGCCAGCATTGCCTCCGGAGCTGAAAACACCATATATTTT.

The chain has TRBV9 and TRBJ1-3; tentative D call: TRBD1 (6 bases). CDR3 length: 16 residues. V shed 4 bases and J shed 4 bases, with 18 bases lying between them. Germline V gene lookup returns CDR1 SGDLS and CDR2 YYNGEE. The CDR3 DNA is TGTGCCAGCAGCCCCCGGACAGTCCCGGGCGGAAACACCATATATTTT. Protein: CASSPRTVPGGNTIYF.

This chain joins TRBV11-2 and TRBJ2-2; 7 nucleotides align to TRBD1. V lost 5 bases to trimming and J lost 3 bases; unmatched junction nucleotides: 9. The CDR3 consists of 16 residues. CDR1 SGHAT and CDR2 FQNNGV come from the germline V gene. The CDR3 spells CASSPRQGSYTGELFF. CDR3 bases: TGTGCCAGCAGCCCAAGACAGGGATCGTACACCGGGGAGCTGTTTTTT.